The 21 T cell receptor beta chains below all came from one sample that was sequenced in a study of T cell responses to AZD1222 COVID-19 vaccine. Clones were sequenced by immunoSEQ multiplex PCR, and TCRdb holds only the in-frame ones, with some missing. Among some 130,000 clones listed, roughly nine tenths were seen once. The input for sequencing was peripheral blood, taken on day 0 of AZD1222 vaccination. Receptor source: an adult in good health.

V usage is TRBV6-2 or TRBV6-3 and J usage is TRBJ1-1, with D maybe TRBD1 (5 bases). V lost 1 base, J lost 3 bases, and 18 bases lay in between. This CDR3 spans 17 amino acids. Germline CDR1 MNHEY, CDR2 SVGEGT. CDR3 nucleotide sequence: TGTGCCAGCAGTTACTTATCGGGGGTTTTAATGGACACTGAAGCTTTCTTT. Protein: CASSYLSGVLMDTEAFF.

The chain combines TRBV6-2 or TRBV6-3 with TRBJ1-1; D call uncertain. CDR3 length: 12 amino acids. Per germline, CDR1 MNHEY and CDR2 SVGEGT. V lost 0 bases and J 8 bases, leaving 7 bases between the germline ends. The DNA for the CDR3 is TGTGCCAGCAGTTACTCGAATAGGGAAGCTTTCTTT. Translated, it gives CASSYSNREAFF.

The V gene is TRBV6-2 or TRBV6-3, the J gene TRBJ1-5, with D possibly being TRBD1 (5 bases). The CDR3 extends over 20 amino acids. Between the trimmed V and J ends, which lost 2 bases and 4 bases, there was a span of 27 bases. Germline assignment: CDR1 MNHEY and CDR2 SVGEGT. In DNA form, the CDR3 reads TGTGCCAGCAGTTACACTGGTTTCGCGGGTGGACGGGGGAAGAATCAGCCCCAGCATTTT. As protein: CASSYTGFAGGRGKNQPQHF.

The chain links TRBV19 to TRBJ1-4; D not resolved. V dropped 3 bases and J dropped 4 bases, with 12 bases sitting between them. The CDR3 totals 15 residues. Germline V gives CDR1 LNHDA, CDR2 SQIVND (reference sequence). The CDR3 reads CASSMATRSNEKLFF. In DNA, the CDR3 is TGTGCCAGTAGTATGGCGACAAGAAGTAATGAAAAACTGTTTTTT.

This CDR3 reads CASSQDRQTGAYEQYF. CDR3 nucleotides: TGCGCCAGCAGCCAAGATCGCCAGACAGGGGCCTACGAGCAGTACTTC. The genes are TRBV4-3 and TRBJ2-7; 8 bases fit TRBD1. V trimming: 0 bases; J trimming: 2 bases; junction bases outside the gene matches: 6. The CDR3 is 16 amino acids. Germline CDR1 is LGHNA and CDR2 is YSLEER.

The CDR3 DNA sequence: TGTGCCAGCAGCCAAGACTGGGGGATGGGCTGGTCACCCCTCCACTTT. This codes for CASSQDWGMGWSPLHF. This chain uses TRBV14 with TRBJ1-6; perhaps TRBD1 as D (5 bases). The CDR3 has 16 amino acids. V gave up 0 bases and J gave up 10 bases, with 16 bases separating them. Germline CDR1 SGHDN, CDR2 FVKESK.

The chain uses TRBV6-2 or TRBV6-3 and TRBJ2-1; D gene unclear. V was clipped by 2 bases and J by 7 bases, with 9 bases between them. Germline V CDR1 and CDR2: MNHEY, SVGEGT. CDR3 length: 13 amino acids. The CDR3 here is CASSYGGANEQFF. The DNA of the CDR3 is TGTGCCAGCAGTTACGGCGGAGCGAATGAGCAGTTCTTC.

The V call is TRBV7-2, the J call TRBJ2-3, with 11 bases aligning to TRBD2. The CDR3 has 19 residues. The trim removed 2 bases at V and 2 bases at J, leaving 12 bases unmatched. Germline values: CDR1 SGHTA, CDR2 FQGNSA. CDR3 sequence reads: CASSLLWGSGGASTDTQYF. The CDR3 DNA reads TGTGCCAGCAGCTTACTTTGGGGTAGCGGGGGGGCCTCCACAGATACGCAGTATTTT.

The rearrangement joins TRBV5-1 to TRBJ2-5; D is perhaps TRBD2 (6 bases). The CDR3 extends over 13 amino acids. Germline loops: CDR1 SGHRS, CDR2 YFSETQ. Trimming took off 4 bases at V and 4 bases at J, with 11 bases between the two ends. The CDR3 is CASSQGTVETQYF. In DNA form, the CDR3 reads TGCGCCAGCAGCCAAGGGACTGTAGAGACCCAGTACTTC.

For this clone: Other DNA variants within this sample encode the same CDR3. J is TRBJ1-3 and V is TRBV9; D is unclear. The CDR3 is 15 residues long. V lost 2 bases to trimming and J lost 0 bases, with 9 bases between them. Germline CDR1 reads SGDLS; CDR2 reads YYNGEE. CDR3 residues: CASSVDLNSGNTIYF. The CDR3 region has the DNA TGTGCCAGCAGCGTGGACCTCAACTCTGGAAACACCATATATTTT.

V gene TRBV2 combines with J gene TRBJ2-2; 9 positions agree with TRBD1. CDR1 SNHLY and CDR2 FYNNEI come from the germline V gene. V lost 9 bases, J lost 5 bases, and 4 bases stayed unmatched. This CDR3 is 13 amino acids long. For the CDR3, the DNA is TGTGCCAGTAGGACAGGGGAGACCGGGGAGCTGTTTTTT. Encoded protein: CASRTGETGELFF.

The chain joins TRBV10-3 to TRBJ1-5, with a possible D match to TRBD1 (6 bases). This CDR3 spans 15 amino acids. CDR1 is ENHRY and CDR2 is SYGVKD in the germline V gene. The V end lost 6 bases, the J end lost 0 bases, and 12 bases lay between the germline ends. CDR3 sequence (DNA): TGTGCCATCAGCGTAGGACAGAATAGCAATCAGCCCCAGCATTTT. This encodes CAISVGQNSNQPQHF.

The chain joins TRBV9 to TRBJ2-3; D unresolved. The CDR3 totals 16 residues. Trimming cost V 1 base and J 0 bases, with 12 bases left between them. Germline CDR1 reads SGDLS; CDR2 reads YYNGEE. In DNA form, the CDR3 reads TGTGCCAGCAGCGTACATCACGGTGCTAGCACAGATACGCAGTATTTT. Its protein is CASSVHHGASTDTQYF.

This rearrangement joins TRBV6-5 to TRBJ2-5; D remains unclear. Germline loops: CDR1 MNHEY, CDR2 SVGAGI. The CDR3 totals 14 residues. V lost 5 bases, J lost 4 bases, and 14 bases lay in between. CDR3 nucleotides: TGTGCCAGCAGTAGAGACCCCCGAGGAGAGACCCAGTACTTC. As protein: CASSRDPRGETQYF.

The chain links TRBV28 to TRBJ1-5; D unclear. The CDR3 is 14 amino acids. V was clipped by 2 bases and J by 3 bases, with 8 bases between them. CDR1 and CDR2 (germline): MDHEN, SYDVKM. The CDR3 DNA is TGTGCCAGCAGTTTACGCCTCAACAATCAGCCCCAGCATTTT. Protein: CASSLRLNNQPQHF.

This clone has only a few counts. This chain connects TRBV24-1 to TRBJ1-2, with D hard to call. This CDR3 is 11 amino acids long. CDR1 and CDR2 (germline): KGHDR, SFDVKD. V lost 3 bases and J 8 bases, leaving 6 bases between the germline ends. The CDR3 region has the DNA TGTGCCACCAGTGATACTTGGGGCTACACCTTC. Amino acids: CATSDTWGYTF.

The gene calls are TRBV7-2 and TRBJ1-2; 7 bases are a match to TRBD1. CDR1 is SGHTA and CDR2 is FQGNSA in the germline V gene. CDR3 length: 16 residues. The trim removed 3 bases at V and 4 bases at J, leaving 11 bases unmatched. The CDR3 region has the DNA TGTGCCAGCAGCTTTCCCACTATGACAGGGTCCTATGGCTACACCTTC. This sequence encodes CASSFPTMTGSYGYTF.

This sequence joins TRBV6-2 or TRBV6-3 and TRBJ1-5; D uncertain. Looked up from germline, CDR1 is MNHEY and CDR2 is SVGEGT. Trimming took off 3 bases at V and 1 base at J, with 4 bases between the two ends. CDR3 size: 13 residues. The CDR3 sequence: CASSYPSNQPQHF. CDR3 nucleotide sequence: TGTGCCAGCAGTTATCCGAGCAATCAGCCCCAGCATTTT.

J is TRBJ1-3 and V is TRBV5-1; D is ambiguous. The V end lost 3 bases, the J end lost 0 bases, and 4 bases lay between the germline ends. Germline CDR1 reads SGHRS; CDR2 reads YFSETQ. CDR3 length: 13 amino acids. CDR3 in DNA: TGCGCCAGCAGCTATAACTCTGGAAACACCATATATTTT. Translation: CASSYNSGNTIYF.

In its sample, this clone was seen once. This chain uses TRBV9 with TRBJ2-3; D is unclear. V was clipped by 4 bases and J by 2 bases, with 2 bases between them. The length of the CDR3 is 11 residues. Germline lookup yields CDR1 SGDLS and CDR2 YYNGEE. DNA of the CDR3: TGTGCCAGCAGCTTCACAGATACGCAGTATTTT. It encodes CASSFTDTQYF.

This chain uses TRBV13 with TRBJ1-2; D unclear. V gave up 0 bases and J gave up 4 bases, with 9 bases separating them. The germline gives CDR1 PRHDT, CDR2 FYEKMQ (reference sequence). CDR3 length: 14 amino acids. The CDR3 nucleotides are TGTGCCAGCAGCTTAGGCCCGGGGTCCTATGGCTACACCTTC. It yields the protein CASSLGPGSYGYTF. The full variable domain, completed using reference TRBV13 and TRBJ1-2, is AAGVIQSPRHLIKEKRETATLKCYPIPRHDTVYWYQQGPGQDPQFLISFYEKMQSDKGSIPDRFSAQQFSDYHSELNMSSLELGDSALYFCASSLGPGSYGYTFGSGTRLTVV.